This TCR beta chain was captured by sequencing in a study of OX40 agonist ivuxolimab in advanced cancers. For the study at large: Participants, around 80% male, averaged approximately 56 years of age, ranging from roughly 20 to 80.

Produced via immunoSEQ multiplex PCR; TCRdb's table is partial and in-frame only. The sample consists of roughly 20,000 clones, under 90% of them appearing once. Trimming removed 3 bases from V and 4 bases from J, with 6 bases in between. The CDR3 spans 12 residues. Per the germline V gene, CDR1 is MDHEN and CDR2 is SYDVKM. Sequencing used CD4+ or CD8+ T cells sorted from blood, obtained in a trial of the OX40 agonist ivuxolimab. This TCR came from an adult with an advanced solid tumor such as melanoma, head and neck, liver or kidney cancer. The chain couples TRBV28 to TRBJ1-1; unclear D gene. For the CDR3, the DNA is TGTGCCAGCAGTTTGGATTCCACTGAAGCTTTCTTT. Translated, it gives CASSLDSTEAFF.